In this sample, the clone carrying this T cell receptor beta chain turned up a few times. The target antigen is unknown. Peripheral blood genomic DNA, not sorted cells or RNA, was the template. Rearranged V-D-J TRB sequences were amplified with a mixed TRB-A/B primer pool. MiXCR, applied by TCRdb to the multiplex PCR reads, yields one record per CDR3 protein. This sample has about 8,000 distinct CDR3 sequences; around half occur once, and the top ten carry around 20%. The data were obtained in a study of T cell repertoires in aging, cancer and after chemotherapy. Study background: Healthy donor repertoires were recorded over several months to years and showed clear clonal overlap. Study-level points and caveats: Rebound thymic output was suggested by rising median generation probability during chemotherapy in each cancer cohort. The repertoire data cannot show anything about immunological memory following chemotherapy.

CDR3 length: 12 amino acids. The germline V and J ends were trimmed by 4 bases and 7 bases, with 7 bases remaining between them. Germline V gene lookup returns CDR1 MNHEY and CDR2 SVGAGI. The sequence derives from a human donor in good health. V and J are TRBV6-5 and TRBJ2-2; D not resolved. Source material: blood. CDR3 residues: CASSWLGGELFF. The CDR3 nucleotides read TGTGCCAGCAGTTGGCTGGGCGGGGAGCTGTTTTTT.